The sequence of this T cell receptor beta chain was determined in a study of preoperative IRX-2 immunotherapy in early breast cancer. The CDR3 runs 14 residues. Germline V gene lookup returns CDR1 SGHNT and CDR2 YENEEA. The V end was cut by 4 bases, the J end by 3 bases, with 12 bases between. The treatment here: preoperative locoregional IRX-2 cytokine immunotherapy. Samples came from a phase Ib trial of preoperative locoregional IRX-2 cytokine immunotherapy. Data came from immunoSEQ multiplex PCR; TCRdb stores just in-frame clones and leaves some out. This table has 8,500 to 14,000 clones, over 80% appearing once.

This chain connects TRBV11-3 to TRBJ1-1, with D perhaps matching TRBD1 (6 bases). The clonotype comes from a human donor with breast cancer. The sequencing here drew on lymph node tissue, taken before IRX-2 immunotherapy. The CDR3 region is CASSSTGSHTEAFF. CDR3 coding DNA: TGTGCCAGCAGCTCGACAGGATCTCACACTGAAGCTTTCTTT.